This T cell receptor beta chain comes out of a study of blood T cell repertoires in COVID-19. Whole-study context: Acute and convalescent COVID-19 specimens originated in the United States, Italy and Spain. Sample material is recorded as cDNA or gDNA derived from T cells, B-cell-depleted T cells, or PBMCs.

The CDR3 consists of 14 residues. Trimming cost V 4 bases and J 5 bases; bases outside gene matches: 5. Germline CDR1 reads SEHNR; CDR2 reads FQNEAQ (reference sequence). As handled by the study authors: How many nucleated cells were present was estimated from reference gene primer amplification. Using immunoSEQ multiplex PCR, the repertoire was profiled, and TCRdb retains in-frame clones only, with some absent. V and J calls and clone size follow that table, whereas D and trimming were derived from the DNA. The sample holds roughly 90,000 clones; 75% to 90% are singletons and the top ten take under 13%.

Material for sequencing was peripheral blood. The rearrangement links TRBV7-9 to TRBJ2-5, with 9 bases that match TRBD1. This clonotype originated in a woman in her 70s with acute or convalescent COVID-19. The CDR3 loop reads CASSWDRVRETQYF. In nucleotides, the CDR3 is TGTGCCAGCAGCTGGGACAGGGTGAGGGAGACCCAGTACTTC.